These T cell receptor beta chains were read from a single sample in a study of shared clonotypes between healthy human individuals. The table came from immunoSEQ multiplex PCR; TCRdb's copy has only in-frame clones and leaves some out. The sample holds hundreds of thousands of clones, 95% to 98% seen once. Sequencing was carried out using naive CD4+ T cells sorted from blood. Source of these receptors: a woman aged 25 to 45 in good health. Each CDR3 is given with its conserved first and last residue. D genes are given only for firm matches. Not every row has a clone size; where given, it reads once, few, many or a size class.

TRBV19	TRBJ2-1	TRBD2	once	CASSDLGLAVYNEQFF	TGTGCCAGTAGTGACTTAGGACTAGCGGTTTACAATGAGCAGTTCTTC
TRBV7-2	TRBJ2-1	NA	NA	CASSLLGYEQFF	TGTGCCAGCAGCTTGTTGGGCTATGAGCAGTTCTTC
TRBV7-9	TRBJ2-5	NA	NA	CASSLLTFRGQETQYF	TGTGCCAGCAGCTTGTTGACATTCAGGGGCCAAGAGACCCAGTACTTC
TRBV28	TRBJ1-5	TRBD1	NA	CASSFGTGGGGNQPQHF	TGTGCCAGCAGTTTTGGGACAGGGGGCGGCGGTAATCAGCCCCAGCATTTT
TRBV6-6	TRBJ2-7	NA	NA	CASSPQGVGTFEQYF	TGTGCCAGCAGTCCCCAGGGCGTAGGGACCTTCGAGCAGTACTTC
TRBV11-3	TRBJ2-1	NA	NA	CASSLAGRRNEQFF	TGTGCCAGCAGCCTCGCAGGGCGGAGAAATGAGCAGTTCTTC
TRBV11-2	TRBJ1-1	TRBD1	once	CASSLTGGEGEAFF	TGTGCCAGCAGCCTCACAGGGGGAGAGGGTGAAGCTTTCTTT
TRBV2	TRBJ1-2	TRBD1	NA	CASSPDREAGYTF	TGTGCCAGCAGTCCGGACAGGGAAGCTGGCTACACCTTC
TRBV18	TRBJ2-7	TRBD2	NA	CASSPGLAGPSYEQYF	TGTGCCAGCTCACCAGGACTAGCGGGACCCTCCTACGAGCAGTACTTC
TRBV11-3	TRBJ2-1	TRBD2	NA	CASSFEAGGPYNEQFF	TGTGCCAGCAGCTTTGAAGCGGGGGGCCCTTACAATGAGCAGTTCTTC
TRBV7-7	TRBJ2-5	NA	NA	CASSLVGYSGPGLQETQYF	TGTGCCAGCAGCTTAGTAGGATACAGCGGGCCGGGGCTCCAAGAGACCCAGTACTTC
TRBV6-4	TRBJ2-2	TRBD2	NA	CACERESNTGELFF	TGTGCCTGCGAGCGGGAATCGAACACCGGGGAGCTGTTTTTT
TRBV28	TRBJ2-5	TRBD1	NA	CASQRVRTGEETQYF	TGTGCCAGCCAGAGGGTCAGGACAGGGGAGGAGACCCAGTACTTC
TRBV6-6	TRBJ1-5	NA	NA	CASSYRTDQPQHF	TGTGCCAGCAGTTACAGGACAGATCAGCCCCAGCATTTT
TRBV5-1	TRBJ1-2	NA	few	CASSSDPPYGYTF	TGCGCCAGCAGCTCCGATCCTCCCTATGGCTACACCTTC
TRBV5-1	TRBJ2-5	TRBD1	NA	CASRQPGQGLETQYF	TGCGCCAGCAGACAACCGGGACAGGGGTTGGAGACCCAGTACTTC
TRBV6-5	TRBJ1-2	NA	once	CASSYSTGFYGYTF	TGTGCCAGCAGTTACTCCACAGGGTTTTATGGCTACACCTTC
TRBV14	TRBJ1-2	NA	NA	CASSQRSRGGYTF	TGTGCCAGCAGCCAAAGGTCCCGAGGCGGCTACACCTTC
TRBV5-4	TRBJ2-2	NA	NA	CASSLTGRNTGELFF	TGTGCCAGCAGCCTTACAGGGCGGAACACCGGGGAGCTGTTTTTT
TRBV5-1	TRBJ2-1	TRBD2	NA	CASSLSLSGSRRNEQFF	TGCGCCAGCAGCTTGTCCCTTAGCGGGAGTCGGCGCAATGAGCAGTTCTTC
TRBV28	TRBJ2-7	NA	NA	CASSNPRGLQYF	TGTGCCAGCAGCAACCCCCGGGGCCTCCAGTACTTC
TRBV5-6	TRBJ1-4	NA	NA	CASTRKGGGNEKLFF	TGTGCCAGCACCCGGAAGGGGGGAGGTAATGAAAAACTGTTTTTT
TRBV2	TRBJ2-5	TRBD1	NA	CASSRQGRRETQYF	TGTGCCAGCAGCCGACAGGGTCGCCGAGAGACCCAGTACTTC
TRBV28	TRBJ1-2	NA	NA	CASSPPSAGGLYGYTF	TGTGCCAGCTCCCCTCCCTCGGCCGGGGGCCTCTATGGCTACACCTTC
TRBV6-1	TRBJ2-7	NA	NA	CASSGTGTFSYEQYF	TGTGCCAGCAGTGGCACCGGGACCTTCTCCTACGAGCAGTACTTC
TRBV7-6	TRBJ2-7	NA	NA	CASAIGPDRSHEQYF	TGTGCCAGCGCAATCGGTCCAGACAGGTCCCACGAGCAGTACTTC
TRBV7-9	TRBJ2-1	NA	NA	CASSLVGGRHNEQFF	TGTGCCAGCAGCTTAGTTGGGGGGAGACACAATGAGCAGTTCTTC
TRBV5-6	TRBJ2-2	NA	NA	CASSFKAGGGTGELFF	TGTGCCAGCAGCTTCAAAGCGGGCGGCGGTACCGGGGAGCTGTTTTTT
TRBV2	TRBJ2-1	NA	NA	CASSERVEQFF	TGTGCCAGCAGTGAAAGGGTTGAGCAGTTCTTC
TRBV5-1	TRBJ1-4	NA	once	CASSLEIGRNEKLFF	TGCGCCAGCAGCTTGGAGATCGGGAGGAATGAAAAACTGTTTTTT
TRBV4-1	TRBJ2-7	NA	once	CASSQDQGRYEQYF	TGCGCCAGCAGCCAAGATCAGGGACGGTACGAGCAGTACTTC
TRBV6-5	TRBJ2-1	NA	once	CASSYANNEQFF	TGTGCCAGCAGTTACGCCAACAATGAGCAGTTCTTC
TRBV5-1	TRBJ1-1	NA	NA	CASSTTGFRNTEAFF	TGCGCCAGCAGCACAACAGGGTTTAGGAACACTGAAGCTTTCTTT
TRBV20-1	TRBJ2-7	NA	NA	CSGSSGYEQYF	TGCAGTGGAAGTAGCGGCTACGAGCAGTACTTC
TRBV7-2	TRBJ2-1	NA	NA	CASSLSRGAYNEQFF	TGTGCCAGCAGCTTATCCAGGGGAGCCTACAATGAGCAGTTCTTC
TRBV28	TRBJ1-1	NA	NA	CASETANTEAFF	TGTGCCAGCGAGACAGCTAACACTGAAGCTTTCTTT
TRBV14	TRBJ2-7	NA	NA	CASSQDGVTEQYF	TGTGCCAGCAGCCAAGATGGGGTAACCGAGCAGTACTTC
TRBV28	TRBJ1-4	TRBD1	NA	CASSSPGQGLEKLFF	TGTGCCAGCAGTTCGCCGGGACAGGGCTTAGAAAAACTGTTTTTT
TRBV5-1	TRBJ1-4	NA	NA	CASSWGPTNEKLFF	TGCGCCAGCAGCTGGGGTCCAACTAATGAAAAACTGTTTTTT
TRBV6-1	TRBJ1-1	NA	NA	CASRAGMTRGPEAFF	TGTGCCAGCAGGGCGGGAATGACACGGGGGCCTGAAGCTTTCTTT
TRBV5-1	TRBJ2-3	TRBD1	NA	CASKETGEDTDTQYF	TGCGCCAGCAAAGAGACAGGGGAGGACACAGATACGCAGTATTTT
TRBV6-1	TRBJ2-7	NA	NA	CASSRNYEQYF	TGTGCCAGCAGTAGGAACTACGAGCAGTACTTC
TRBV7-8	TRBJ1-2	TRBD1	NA	CASSSLPGQPFYGYTF	TGTGCCAGCAGCTCCCTCCCGGGACAGCCCTTCTATGGCTACACCTTC
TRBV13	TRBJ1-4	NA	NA	CASSPEGGSSEKLFF	TGTGCCAGCAGCCCAGAGGGGGGGAGTAGTGAAAAACTGTTTTTT
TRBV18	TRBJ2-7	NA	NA	CASSPTDTQQYF	TGTGCCAGCTCACCTACCGACACCCAGCAGTACTTC
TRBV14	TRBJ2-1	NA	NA	CASSHSSSSYNEQFF	TGTGCCAGCAGCCACAGCTCGAGCTCCTACAATGAGCAGTTCTTC
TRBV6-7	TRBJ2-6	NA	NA	CASSYSSMNGYKKLSGANVLTF	TGTGCCAGCAGTTACTCATCGATGAACGGCTATAAGAAACTCTCTGGGGCCAACGTCCTGACTTTC
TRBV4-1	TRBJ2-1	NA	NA	CASSLTRGGSYNEQFF	TGCGCCAGCAGCCTAACCAGGGGCGGCTCCTACAATGAGCAGTTCTTC
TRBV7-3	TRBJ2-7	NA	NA	CASSPAGSRYEQYF	TGTGCCAGCTCCCCGGCAGGATCTCGCTACGAGCAGTACTTC
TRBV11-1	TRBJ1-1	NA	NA	CASSLGGPARMAEAFF	TGTGCCAGCAGCTTAGGGGGGCCCGCGCGTATGGCTGAAGCTTTCTTT
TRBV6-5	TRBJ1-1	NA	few	CASSYRGPGREAFF	TGTGCCAGCAGTTACAGAGGACCGGGGCGTGAAGCTTTCTTT